This T cell receptor beta chain was found in a study of response to subunit inactivated influenza vaccine. Concerning this clonotype itself: Antigen specificity is unknown.

Study-level findings and limits: Few new T cells, the authors suggested, are recruited by each seasonal influenza vaccination.

TCRdb re-called the RT-PCR reads through MiXCR, storing one row per CDR3 protein. The repertoire holds about 480,000 distinct CDR3 sequences, with over 10% as singletons. This clonotype was sampled from a man aged 50 to 60 who received an inactivated influenza vaccine. The specimen was PBMCs from blood, collected 40 to 50 days after vaccination.

Here the CDR3 DNA reads TGTGCCAGCAGCACCCAACCTAGCGGGAGTTTGTACGAGCAGTACTTC. It is translated as CASSTQPSGSLYEQYF. The rearrangement uses TRBV7-6 and TRBJ2-7; 10 nucleotides match TRBD2. The CDR3 totals 16 residues. V shed 5 bases and J 4 bases; nucleotides not matched to a gene: 11. Germline V gene sequence: CDR1 SGHVS, CDR2 FNYEAQ.